The clone carrying this T cell receptor (beta chain) was seen at least ten times. The antigen remains undetermined. In the original processing: A per-sample median of 95,638 TCRs was observed, with a range of roughly 23,224 to 750,000. TCRdb reprocessed the RACE reads with MiXCR, giving one entry per CDR3 protein. Clone size and V and J calls follow TCRdb, not the original study. The sample carries approximately 82,000 distinct CDR3 sequences, roughly 12% recorded once. Described time point: patch test 1, 2 weeks after DPC sensitization. Stated treatment: therapeutic diphenylcyclopropenone sensitization with weekly scalp DPC. Investigators collected blood before applying each patch test. The record originates from a study of human T cells and chemical hapten exposure. As for the study in general: Small volume differences among pooled libraries mainly caused per-sample TCR yield variation.

Points from the study as a whole: The number of TCRs above 1 in 1000 frequency did not change after DPC sensitization.

The receptor was derived from a woman in her fifties or sixties with alopecia areata. Some clones in this sample may be carry-over from other donors' samples. The sequencing used whole blood, collected in connection with sensitization to the hapten diphenylcyclopropenone (DPC).

Here the CDR3 DNA reads TGTGCCAGTAGTACCTGGGGGGTTGGCACAGATACGCAGTATTTT. Protein product: CASSTWGVGTDTQYF. This chain joins TRBV19 and TRBJ2-3; tentative D call: TRBD2 (6 bases). The CDR3 sequence is 15 residues long. Trimming left V 4 bases short and J 1 base short, with 12 bases between. Germline CDR1 LNHDA, CDR2 SQIVND (reference sequence).